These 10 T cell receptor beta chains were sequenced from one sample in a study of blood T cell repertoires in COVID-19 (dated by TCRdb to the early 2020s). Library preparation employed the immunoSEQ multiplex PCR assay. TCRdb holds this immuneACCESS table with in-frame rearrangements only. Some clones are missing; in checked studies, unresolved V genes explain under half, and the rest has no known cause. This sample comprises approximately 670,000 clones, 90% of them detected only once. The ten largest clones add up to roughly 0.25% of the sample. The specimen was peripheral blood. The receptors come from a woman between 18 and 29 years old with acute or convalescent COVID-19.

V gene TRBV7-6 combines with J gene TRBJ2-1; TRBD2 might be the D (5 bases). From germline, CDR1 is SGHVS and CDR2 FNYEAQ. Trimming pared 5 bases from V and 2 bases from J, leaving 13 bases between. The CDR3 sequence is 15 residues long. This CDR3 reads CASSPLLDTYNEQFF. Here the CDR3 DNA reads TGTGCCAGCAGCCCTCTACTAGATACCTACAATGAGCAGTTCTTC.

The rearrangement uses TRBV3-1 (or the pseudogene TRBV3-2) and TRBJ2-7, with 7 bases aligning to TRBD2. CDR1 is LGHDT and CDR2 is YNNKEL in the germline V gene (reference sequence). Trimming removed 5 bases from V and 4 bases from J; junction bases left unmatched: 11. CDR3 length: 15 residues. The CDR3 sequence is CASSFRLAGGYEQYF. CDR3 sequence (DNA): TGTGCCAGCAGCTTCCGACTAGCCGGGGGTTACGAGCAGTACTTC.

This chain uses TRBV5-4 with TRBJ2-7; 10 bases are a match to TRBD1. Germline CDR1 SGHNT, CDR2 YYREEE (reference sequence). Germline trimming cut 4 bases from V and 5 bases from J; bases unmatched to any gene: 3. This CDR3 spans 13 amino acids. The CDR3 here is CASSQGQGHEQYF. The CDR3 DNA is TGTGCCAGCAGCCAGGGACAGGGGCACGAGCAGTACTTC.

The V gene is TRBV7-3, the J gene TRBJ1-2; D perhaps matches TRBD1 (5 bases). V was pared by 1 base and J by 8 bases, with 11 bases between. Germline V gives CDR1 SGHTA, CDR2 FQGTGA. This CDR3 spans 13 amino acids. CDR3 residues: CASSLNRGEGYTF. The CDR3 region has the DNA TGTGCCAGCAGCTTAAATCGGGGGGAAGGCTACACCTTC.

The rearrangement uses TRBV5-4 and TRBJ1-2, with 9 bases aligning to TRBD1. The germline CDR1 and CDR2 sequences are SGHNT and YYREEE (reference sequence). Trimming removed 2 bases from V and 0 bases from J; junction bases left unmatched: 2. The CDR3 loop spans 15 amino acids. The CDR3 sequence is CASSFRTGANYGYTF. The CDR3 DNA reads TGTGCCAGCAGCTTCCGGACAGGGGCTAACTATGGCTACACCTTC.

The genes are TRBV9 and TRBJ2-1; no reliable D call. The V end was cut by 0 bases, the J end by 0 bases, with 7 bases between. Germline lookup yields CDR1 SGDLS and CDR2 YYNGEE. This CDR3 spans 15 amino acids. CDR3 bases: TGTGCCAGCAGCGTAGGCCACAGCTCCTACAATGAGCAGTTCTTC. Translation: CASSVGHSSYNEQFF.

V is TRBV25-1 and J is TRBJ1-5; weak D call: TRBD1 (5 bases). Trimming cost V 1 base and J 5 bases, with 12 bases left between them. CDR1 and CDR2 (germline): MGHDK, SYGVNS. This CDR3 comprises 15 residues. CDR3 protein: CASSESGQGYQPQHF. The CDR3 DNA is TGTGCCAGCAGTGAATCTGGGCAGGGATATCAGCCCCAGCATTTT.

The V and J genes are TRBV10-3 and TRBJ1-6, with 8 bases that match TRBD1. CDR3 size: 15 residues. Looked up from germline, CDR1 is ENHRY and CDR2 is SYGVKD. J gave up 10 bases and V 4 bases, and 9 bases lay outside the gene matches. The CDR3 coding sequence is TGTGCCATCAGTGCGGTAACAGGGGGGAAATCACCCCTCCACTTT. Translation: CAISAVTGGKSPLHF.

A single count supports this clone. DNA for the CDR3: TGTGCCAGCAGTGACTCGCCCCAGGGTTACAATGAGCAGTTCTTC. It codes for CASSDSPQGYNEQFF. This sequence joins TRBV2 and TRBJ2-1; possible D gene TRBD1, 5 bases. Germline lookup yields CDR1 SNHLY and CDR2 FYNNEI. Trimming removed 3 bases at V and 4 bases at J, with 13 bases between. There are 15 residues in the CDR3. The full variable domain, rest sourced from reference TRBV2 and TRBJ2-1, is EPEVTQTPSHQVTQMGQEVILRCVPISNHLYFYWYRQILGQKVEFLVSFYNNEISEKSEIFDDQFSVERPDGSNFTLKIRSTKLEDSAMYFCASSDSPQGYNEQFFGPGTRLTVL.

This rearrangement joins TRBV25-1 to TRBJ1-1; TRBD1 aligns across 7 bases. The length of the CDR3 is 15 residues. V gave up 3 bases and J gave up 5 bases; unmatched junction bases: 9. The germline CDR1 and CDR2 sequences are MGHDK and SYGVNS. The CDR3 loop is CASSDVQGPATEAFF. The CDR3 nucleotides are TGTGCCAGCAGTGACGTACAGGGGCCCGCGACTGAAGCTTTCTTT. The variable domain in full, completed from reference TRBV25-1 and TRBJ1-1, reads EADIYQTPRYLVIGTGKKITLECSQTMGHDKMYWYQQDPGMELHLIHYSYGVNSTEKGDLSSESTVSRIRTEHFPLTLESARPSHTSQYLCASSDVQGPATEAFFGQGTRLTVV.